This TCR beta chain is from a study of cytomegalovirus exposure and HLA in healthy donors. V was cut by 7 bases and J by 4 bases, with 10 bases left in between. The CDR3 length is 12 residues. The V gene's germline CDR1 is LNHDA and CDR2 SQIVND (reference sequence). Repertoires were generated with immunoSEQ multiplex PCR, while TCRdb's copy carries only in-frame clones and drops some. The repertoire holds more than 95,000 clones, with approximately 88% as singletons. This chain joins TRBV19 and TRBJ2-5; tentative D call: TRBD1 (6 bases). Sequenced sample: PBMCs. The sequence derives from a woman aged 18 to 35 in good health and CMV-seronegative. This CDR3 is CASIGRGETQYF. Written as DNA, the CDR3 is TGTGCCAGTATTGGCAGGGGAGAGACCCAGTACTTC. The whole variable domain, filled in from reference TRBV19 and TRBJ2-5, reads DGGITQSPKYLFRKEGQNVTLSCEQNLNHDAMYWYRQDPGQGLRLIYYSQIVNDFQKGDIAEGYSVSREKKESFPLTVTSAQKNPTAFYLCASIGRGETQYFGPGTRLLVL.